The clone carrying this T cell receptor beta chain has just one count. Assay: immunoSEQ multiplex PCR; the TCRdb copy retains only in-frame clones and omits some. The sample has about 380,000 clones; 88% are singletons. This sample stems from a study of blood T cell repertoires in COVID-19. The origin of this receptor is a young woman who had recovered from COVID-19. The sample consisted of PBMCs or T cells enriched from blood (not recorded which).

Written as DNA, the CDR3 is TGTGCCAGCAGCTTAGGGCAGGGGGTCGGGCCCCAGCATTTT. Protein product: CASSLGQGVGPQHF. The V and J genes are TRBV7-2 and TRBJ1-5; 7 nucleotides match TRBD1. V lost 1 base, J lost 9 bases, and 6 bases stayed unmatched. The CDR3 loop spans 14 amino acids. Germline V gene lookup returns CDR1 SGHTA and CDR2 FQGNSA. The full variable domain, completed using reference TRBV7-2 and TRBJ1-5, is GAGVSQSPSNKVTEKGKDVELRCDPISGHTALYWYRQSLGQGLEFLIYFQGNSAPDKSGLPSDRFSAERTGGSVSTLTIQRTQQEDSAVYLCASSLGQGVGPQHFGDGTRLSIL.